This TCR beta chain was recovered during a study of shared clonotypes between healthy human individuals. Germline CDR1 reads LNHNV; CDR2 reads YYDKDF (reference sequence). This CDR3 comprises 15 residues. Germline trimming cut 0 bases from V and 7 bases from J; bases unmatched to any gene: 5. The method was immunoSEQ multiplex PCR; TCRdb's version includes in-frame clones alone and lacks a portion of them. This table holds about 1.5 million clones, 95% to 97% found once. Sequenced material: naive CD4+ T cells sorted from blood. Subset defined: CD45RA+ positively selected. This rearrangement joins TRBV15 to TRBJ1-5, with 8 bases identical to TRBD1. The TCR sequence derives from a man aged 25 to 40 in good health. CDR3 region: CATSRERDRGQPQHF. The CDR3, as DNA: TGTGCCACCAGCAGAGAAAGAGACAGGGGCCAGCCCCAGCATTTT.